This TCR beta chain was identified in a study of T-cell reconstitution after alpha-beta-depleted transplantation in children. Unique molecular identifiers were used in preparing the TCRbeta library. TCRdb analysed the PCR reads with MiXCR anew, one entry per CDR3 protein. The sample carries about 610,000 distinct CDR3 sequences, 10% to 13% recorded once. The V gene's germline CDR1 is KGHSH and CDR2 LQKENI. V lost 2 bases, J lost 4 bases, and 12 bases lay in between. The CDR3 length is 15 residues. This clonotype was observed many times. This TCR came from a human donor who donated a stem cell graft to a child with acute myeloid leukemia. The chain has TRBV18 and TRBJ2-1; D remains unclear. Sequencing used PBMCs from the stem cell graft donor, obtained from the stem cell graft. CDR3 nucleotide sequence: TGTGCCAGCTCACCAAGATCCCTTGAGTACAATGAGCAGTTCTTC. Encoded protein: CASSPRSLEYNEQFF.